One sample yielded the 7 T cell receptor beta chains listed below, sequenced in a study of T cells after yellow fever vaccination. TCRdb processed the 5' RACE reads anew with MiXCR; each CDR3 protein has one entry. This repertoire shows fewer than 350,000 distinct CDR3 sequences, roughly 4.3% found once; its top ten account for roughly a fifth. Material: PBMCs, obtained 15 days after the yellow fever booster vaccination. Every receptor here comes from a man between 18 and 29 years old who received the YFV17D yellow fever vaccine.

This clonotype was recorded many times. DNA of the CDR3: TGTGCCAGCAGCCAAGGGCTACGCACAGATACGCAGTATTTT. Its translation is CASSQGLRTDTQYF. The gene calls are TRBV4-2 and TRBJ2-3; D is unclear. Per the germline V gene, CDR1 is LGHNA and CDR2 is YNFKEQ. V was pared by 1 base and J by 1 base, with 6 bases between. CDR3 size: 14 residues.

The chain links TRBV11-2 to TRBJ2-1; D not resolved. The CDR3 is 12 residues long. Trimming cost V 5 bases and J 7 bases, with 9 bases left between them. Germline loops: CDR1 SGHAT, CDR2 FQNNGV. CDR3: CASSHKGNEQFF. The CDR3 coding sequence is TGTGCCAGCAGCCACAAAGGGAATGAGCAGTTCTTC.

This clonotype was picked up many times. This sequence joins TRBV6-6 and TRBJ1-5, with a tentative D call TRBD1 (6 bases). Per germline, CDR1 MNHNY and CDR2 SVGAGI (reference sequence). CDR3 length equals 15 residues. V was clipped by 11 bases and J by 1 base, with 18 bases between them. The CDR3 sequence: CACRSEGVSNQPQHF. In nucleotides, the CDR3 is TGTGCCTGTCGTTCTGAGGGGGTGAGCAATCAGCCCCAGCATTTT.

This clonotype was recorded at least ten times. The rearrangement links TRBV7-9 to TRBJ2-1; 8 bases match TRBD1. The germline V gene encodes CDR1 SEHNR and CDR2 FQNEAQ (reference sequence). CDR3 size: 12 residues. Losses at the gene ends were 1 base for V and 15 bases for J; bases not matched to a gene: 5. This CDR3 reads CASSLDAGGLFF. DNA for the CDR3: TGTGCCAGCAGCTTAGATGCAGGGGGCCTGTTCTTC.

The chain combines TRBV4-2 with TRBJ2-1, with D maybe TRBD2 (6 bases). In germline, CDR1 is LGHNA, CDR2 YNFKEQ. With 0 bases removed from V and 5 bases from J, the gap between germline ends came to 14 bases. The CDR3 is 16 amino acids. The CDR3 loop reads CASSQDRTGVHNEQFF. CDR3 nucleotides: TGTGCCAGCAGCCAAGATAGAACGGGGGTTCACAATGAGCAGTTCTTC.

This clonotype was seen a handful of times. One base away lies a much larger clone, so this may be a sequencing read error. The V call is TRBV7-9, the J call TRBJ1-1; D perhaps matches TRBD1 (6 bases). Trimming removed 5 bases at V and 8 bases at J, with 9 bases between. CDR3 length: 11 residues. Germline CDR1 and CDR2: SEHNR and FQNEAQ (reference sequence). In nucleotides, the CDR3 is TGTGCCAGCAGCACTGGGACAGAAGCTTTCTTT. Translated: CASSTGTEAFF.

CDR3 in amino acids: CSVEDLRVGTEAFF. The DNA for the CDR3 is TGCAGCGTTGAAGATCTCAGGGTTGGCACTGAAGCTTTCTTT. This chain links TRBV29-1 with TRBJ1-1; tentative D call: TRBD1 (5 bases). The length of the CDR3 is 14 residues. V was shortened by 0 bases and J by 4 bases, with 12 bases between the two germline ends. Germline V gene data show CDR1 as SQVTM and CDR2 as ANQGSEA. Variable domain in full (rest from reference TRBV29-1 and TRBJ1-1): SAVISQKPSRDICQRGTSLTIQCQVDSQVTMMFWYRQQPGQSLTLIATANQGSEATYESGFVIDKFPISRPNLTFSTLTVSNMSPEDSSIYLCSVEDLRVGTEAFFGQGTRLTVV.